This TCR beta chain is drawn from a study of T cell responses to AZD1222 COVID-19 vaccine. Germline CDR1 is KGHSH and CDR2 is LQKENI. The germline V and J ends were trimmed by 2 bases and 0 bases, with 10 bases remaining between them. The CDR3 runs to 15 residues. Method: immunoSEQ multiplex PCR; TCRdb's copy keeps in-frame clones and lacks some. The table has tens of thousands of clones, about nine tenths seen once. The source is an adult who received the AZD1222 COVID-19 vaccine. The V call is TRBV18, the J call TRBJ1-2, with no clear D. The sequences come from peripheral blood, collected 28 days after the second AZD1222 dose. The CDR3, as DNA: TGTGCCAGCTCACCAGGGCGGGAGACTAACTATGGCTACACCTTC. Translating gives CASSPGRETNYGYTF.